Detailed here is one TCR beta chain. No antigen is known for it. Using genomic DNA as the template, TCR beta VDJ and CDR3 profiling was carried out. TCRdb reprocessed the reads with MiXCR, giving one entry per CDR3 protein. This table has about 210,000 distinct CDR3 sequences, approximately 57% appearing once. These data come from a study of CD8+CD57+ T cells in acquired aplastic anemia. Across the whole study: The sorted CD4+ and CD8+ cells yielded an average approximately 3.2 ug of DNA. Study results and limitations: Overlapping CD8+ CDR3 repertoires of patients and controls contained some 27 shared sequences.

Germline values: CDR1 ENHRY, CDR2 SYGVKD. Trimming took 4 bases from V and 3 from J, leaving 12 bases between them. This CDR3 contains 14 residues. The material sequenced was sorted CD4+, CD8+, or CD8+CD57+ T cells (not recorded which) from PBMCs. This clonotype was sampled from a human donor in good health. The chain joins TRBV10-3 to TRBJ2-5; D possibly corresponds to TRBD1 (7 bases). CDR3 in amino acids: CAISGQGGEETQYF. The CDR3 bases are TGTGCCATCAGTGGGCAGGGGGGCGAAGAGACCCAGTACTTC.